This T cell receptor (beta chain) came from a study of beta chain features in type 1 diabetes. Across the whole study: No age, gender or cell yield differences were seen between patients and healthy donors.

Expressed TCRB transcripts were sequenced after all isolated RNA was converted to cDNA. Profiling relied on immunoSEQ multiplex PCR, and the TCRdb table lists in-frame clones only, not all of them. The top ten clones hold more than 0.02% of a sample with nearly 250,000 clones, 13% to 15% of them seen once. This clone was recorded a few times. The target antigen is unknown. The germline CDR1 and CDR2 sequences are SGHNT and YYREEE (reference sequence). There are 15 residues in the CDR3. The V and J ends lost 0 bases and 1 base respectively, with 10 bases between them. Study-wide findings and caveats: The VDJ junctions of type 1 diabetes patients carried fewer insertions and more deletions. Because the template was cDNA, high-expressing cells might be over-represented.

Sequencing was performed on naive CD4+ T cells from blood. The receptor was isolated from a woman aged 40 to 50 in good health. V is TRBV5-4 and J is TRBJ1-1; D is perhaps TRBD1 (6 bases). The CDR3 coding sequence is TGTGCCAGCAGCTTGGATTACAGGGCGAACACTGAAGCTTTCTTT. It translates to CASSLDYRANTEAFF. The whole variable domain, filled in from reference TRBV5-4 and TRBJ1-1, reads ETGVTQSPTHLIKTRGQQVTLRCSSQSGHNTVSWYQQALGQGPQFIFQYYREEENGRGNFPPRFSGLQFPNYSSELNVNALELDDSALYLCASSLDYRANTEAFFGQGTRLTVV.